Each of the 17 T cell receptor beta chains below was sequenced from the same sample in a study of shared clonotypes between healthy human individuals. Only in-frame clones appear in the TCRdb table, and some are missing; sequencing was by immunoSEQ multiplex PCR. Among around 1,000,000 clones listed, approximately 75% were seen once. The sample comprised memory CD4+ T cells from PBMCs. Documented subset: CD45RA-negative fraction. These receptors were obtained from a man between 18 and 29 years old in good health. Some clones in this sample may be carry-over from other donors' samples.

This clone was seen only a few times. This sequence is one base from a far larger clone and is likely a read error. The same CDR3 is also encoded by other DNA sequences in this sample. The chain is built from TRBV28 and TRBJ2-7; 12 bases are shared with TRBD1. The germline V gene encodes CDR1 MDHEN and CDR2 SYDVKM. There are 19 residues in the CDR3. In DNA form, the CDR3 reads TGCGCCAGCAGTTTACCCGGGACAGGGGGCTACGGAACCCCCTACGAGCAGTACTTC. Translating gives CASSLPGTGGYGTPYEQYF.

The V gene is TRBV6-5, the J gene TRBJ2-4; D possibly corresponds to TRBD2 (5 bases). Trimming cost V 7 bases and J 0 bases, with 10 bases left between them. CDR1 and CDR2 (germline): MNHEY, SVGAGI. This CDR3 comprises 14 residues. CDR3 nucleotides: TGTGCCAGCATTGCGGGCCCAGCCAAAAACATTCAGTACTTC. This codes for CASIAGPAKNIQYF.

The sample holds a few counts of this clone. The chain has TRBV9 and TRBJ1-5; D might be TRBD1 (5 bases). V was clipped by 2 bases and J by 5 bases, with 8 bases between them. This CDR3 has 13 residues. The germline CDR1 and CDR2 sequences are SGDLS and YYNGEE. In nucleotides, the CDR3 is TGTGCCAGCAGCGTGGGGGTGGATCAGCCCCAGCATTTT. Translation: CASSVGVDQPQHF.

The V call is TRBV27, the J call TRBJ2-7; tentative D call: TRBD2 (5 bases). The CDR3 has 13 residues. V dropped 1 base and J dropped 3 bases, with 7 bases sitting between them. Germline V gene lookup returns CDR1 MNHEY and CDR2 SMNVEV (reference sequence). The CDR3 DNA sequence: TGTGCCAGCAGTTTATACCGGGGCTACGAGCAGTACTTC. Translation: CASSLYRGYEQYF.

The chain employs TRBV18 and TRBJ2-7, with 10 nucleotides matching TRBD1. J lost 2 bases, V lost 6 bases, and 7 bases had no gene match. The CDR3 runs to 15 residues. In germline, CDR1 is KGHSH, CDR2 LQKENI. CDR3 residues: CASSYGQGGTYEQYF. CDR3 DNA: TGTGCCAGCTCGTACGGACAGGGGGGTACCTACGAGCAGTACTTC.

This sequence joins TRBV28 and TRBJ1-2; D uncertain. Per germline, CDR1 MDHEN and CDR2 SYDVKM. Trimming took off 7 bases at V and 8 bases at J, with 14 bases between the two ends. This CDR3 region has 12 residues. The CDR3 here is CASTSSTDGYTF. Here the CDR3 DNA reads TGTGCCAGCACTTCCTCAACCGACGGCTACACCTTC.

The V gene is TRBV11-2, the J gene TRBJ2-7; 8 bases are shared with TRBD2. Per the germline V gene, CDR1 is SGHAT and CDR2 is FQNNGV. With V trimmed by 5 bases and J by 3 bases, 6 bases remained unmatched. CDR3 length: 14 amino acids. The CDR3 DNA follows: TGTGCCAGCAGCCGCAGTAGCGGGAACTACGAGCAGTACTTC. It is translated as CASSRSSGNYEQYF.

This clone has a handful of counts. The chain has TRBV29-1 and TRBJ1-1; D is unclear. Trimming left V 6 bases short and J 4 bases short, with 3 bases between. Looked up from germline, CDR1 is SQVTM and CDR2 is ANQGSEA. The CDR3 sequence is 9 residues long. CDR3 region: CSVGTEAFF. DNA for the CDR3: TGCAGCGTCGGCACTGAAGCTTTCTTT.

The chain recombines TRBV10-3 with TRBJ2-7, with 9 bases matching TRBD1. The CDR3 consists of 16 residues. V lost 2 bases to trimming and J lost 3 bases; unmatched junction nucleotides: 8. Germline CDR1 and CDR2: ENHRY and SYGVKD. CDR3 in DNA: TGTGCCATCAGTGAGGCCGCGGGACAGGGCCGCTACGAGCAGTACTTC. Translation gives CAISEAAGQGRYEQYF.

This clone came up once. This chain links TRBV28 with TRBJ1-2; D call uncertain. The V end lost 3 bases, the J end lost 7 bases, and 15 bases lay between the germline ends. CDR3 length: 14 amino acids. In germline, CDR1 is MDHEN, CDR2 SYDVKM. The CDR3 reads CASSFGAGGGGYTF. CDR3 nucleotide sequence: TGTGCCAGCAGTTTTGGCGCGGGTGGCGGTGGCTACACCTTC.

This clone was picked up one time. The J gene is TRBJ1-4, the V gene TRBV5-1; D gene unclear. Per germline, CDR1 SGHRS and CDR2 YFSETQ. The CDR3 contains 14 residues. Trimming left V 4 bases short and J 0 bases short, with 7 bases between. CDR3 bases: TGCGCCAGCAGCCCCTACTCAACTAATGAAAAACTGTTTTTT. Its protein product is CASSPYSTNEKLFF.

The rearrangement uses TRBV28 and TRBJ2-7; the D is unclear. CDR1 is MDHEN, CDR2 SYDVKM, per germline. V was shortened by 2 bases and J by 7 bases, with 15 bases between the two germline ends. CDR3 length: 14 amino acids. The chain's CDR3 is CASSLPRVAVEQYF. The CDR3 nucleotides are TGTGCCAGCAGTTTACCCCGGGTAGCTGTGGAGCAGTACTTC.

This clone was counted once. The chain links TRBV6-1 to TRBJ1-1, with a weak D call TRBD1 (6 bases). Germline assignment: CDR1 MNHNS and CDR2 SASEGT. V was clipped by 8 bases and J by 5 bases, with 9 bases between them. The CDR3 contains 11 residues. CDR3 nucleotides: TGTGCCAGCGTCAGGGGTACTGAAGCTTTCTTT. Translated, it gives CASVRGTEAFF.

This clone occurred a few times. V and J are TRBV7-9 and TRBJ1-4; D not certain. The germline CDR1 and CDR2 sequences are SEHNR and FQNEAQ (reference sequence). The CDR3 sequence is 16 residues long. The V gene lost 1 base and the J gene lost 7 bases, with 16 bases spanning the gap. The CDR3 region has the DNA TGTGCCAGCAGCTTAGGATCAACCCCAGCGGGTGAAAAACTGTTTTTT. It translates to CASSLGSTPAGEKLFF.

V usage is TRBV28 and J usage is TRBJ2-7; D is possibly TRBD1 (6 bases). CDR3 size: 14 residues. Per the germline V gene, CDR1 is MDHEN and CDR2 is SYDVKM. Trimming cost V 6 bases and J 1 base, with 13 bases left between them. This CDR3 reads CASRGSQGSYEQYF. For the CDR3, the DNA is TGTGCCAGCAGGGGGTCCCAGGGGTCCTACGAGCAGTACTTC.

V gene TRBV5-1 combines with J gene TRBJ1-5; TRBD1 agrees at 11 bases. The ends lost 0 bases at V and 1 base at J; junction bases unmatched: 3. This CDR3 has 17 amino acids. The germline CDR1 and CDR2 sequences are SGHRS and YFSETQ. The CDR3 sequence: CASSLGTGGQSNQPQHF. Here the CDR3 DNA reads TGCGCCAGCAGCTTGGGGACAGGGGGCCAAAGCAATCAGCCCCAGCATTTT.

At least ten counts were recorded for this clone. The V and J genes are TRBV6-5 and TRBJ1-2, with D unclear. Germline CDR1 and CDR2: MNHEY and SVGAGI. CDR3 length: 14 residues. V lost 2 bases and J lost 2, with 9 bases in between. The CDR3 sequence is CASSYKAGNYGYTF. For the CDR3, the DNA is TGTGCCAGCAGTTACAAGGCGGGAAACTATGGCTACACCTTC.